This TCR beta chain was retrieved from a study of cytomegalovirus exposure and HLA in healthy donors. Whole-study results and caveats: In a later analysis, at a false discovery rate of 0.05, roughly 17,000 TCR beta sequences were associated with HLA alleles. In presence/absence analyses, roughly uniform sequencing depth across donors was assumed. Most TCR sequences were rare, but some public TCRs occurred in many donors.

To note about this clone: Its antigen is as yet unknown.

13 Jbeta primers and 60 Vbeta primers were used for the PCR. Only in-frame clones appear in the TCRdb table, and some are missing; sequencing was by immunoSEQ multiplex PCR. This table holds roughly 100,000 clones, roughly 75% found once. The source material was PBMCs. The source is a man between 40 and 49 years old in good health and CMV-seronegative.

Here the CDR3 reads CASSFGTGGYEQYF. The CDR3 DNA sequence: TGTGCCAGCAGCTTTGGGACAGGGGGCTACGAGCAGTACTTC. The V gene is TRBV5-5, the J gene TRBJ2-7, with TRBD1 matching over 11 bases. With V trimmed by 2 bases and J by 3 bases, 1 base remained unmatched. There are 14 residues in the CDR3. Per germline, CDR1 SGHKS and CDR2 YYEKEE (reference sequence).